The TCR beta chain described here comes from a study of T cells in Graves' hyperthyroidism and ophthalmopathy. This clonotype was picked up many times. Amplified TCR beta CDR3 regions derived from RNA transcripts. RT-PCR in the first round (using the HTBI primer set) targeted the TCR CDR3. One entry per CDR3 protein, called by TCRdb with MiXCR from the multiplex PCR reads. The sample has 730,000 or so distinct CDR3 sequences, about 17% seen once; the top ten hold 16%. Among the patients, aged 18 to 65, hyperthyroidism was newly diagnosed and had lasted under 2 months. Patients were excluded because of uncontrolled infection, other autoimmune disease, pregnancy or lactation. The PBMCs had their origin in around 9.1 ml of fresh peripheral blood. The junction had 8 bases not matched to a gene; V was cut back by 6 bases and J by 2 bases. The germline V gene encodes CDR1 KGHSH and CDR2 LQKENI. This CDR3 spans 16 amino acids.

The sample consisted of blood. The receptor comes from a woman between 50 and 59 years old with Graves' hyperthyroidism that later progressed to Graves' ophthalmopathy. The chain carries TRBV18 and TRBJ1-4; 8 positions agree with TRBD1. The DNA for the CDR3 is TGTGCCAGCTCGCTCACGGACAGGGTCACTAATGAAAAACTGTTTTTT. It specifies CASSLTDRVTNEKLFF.